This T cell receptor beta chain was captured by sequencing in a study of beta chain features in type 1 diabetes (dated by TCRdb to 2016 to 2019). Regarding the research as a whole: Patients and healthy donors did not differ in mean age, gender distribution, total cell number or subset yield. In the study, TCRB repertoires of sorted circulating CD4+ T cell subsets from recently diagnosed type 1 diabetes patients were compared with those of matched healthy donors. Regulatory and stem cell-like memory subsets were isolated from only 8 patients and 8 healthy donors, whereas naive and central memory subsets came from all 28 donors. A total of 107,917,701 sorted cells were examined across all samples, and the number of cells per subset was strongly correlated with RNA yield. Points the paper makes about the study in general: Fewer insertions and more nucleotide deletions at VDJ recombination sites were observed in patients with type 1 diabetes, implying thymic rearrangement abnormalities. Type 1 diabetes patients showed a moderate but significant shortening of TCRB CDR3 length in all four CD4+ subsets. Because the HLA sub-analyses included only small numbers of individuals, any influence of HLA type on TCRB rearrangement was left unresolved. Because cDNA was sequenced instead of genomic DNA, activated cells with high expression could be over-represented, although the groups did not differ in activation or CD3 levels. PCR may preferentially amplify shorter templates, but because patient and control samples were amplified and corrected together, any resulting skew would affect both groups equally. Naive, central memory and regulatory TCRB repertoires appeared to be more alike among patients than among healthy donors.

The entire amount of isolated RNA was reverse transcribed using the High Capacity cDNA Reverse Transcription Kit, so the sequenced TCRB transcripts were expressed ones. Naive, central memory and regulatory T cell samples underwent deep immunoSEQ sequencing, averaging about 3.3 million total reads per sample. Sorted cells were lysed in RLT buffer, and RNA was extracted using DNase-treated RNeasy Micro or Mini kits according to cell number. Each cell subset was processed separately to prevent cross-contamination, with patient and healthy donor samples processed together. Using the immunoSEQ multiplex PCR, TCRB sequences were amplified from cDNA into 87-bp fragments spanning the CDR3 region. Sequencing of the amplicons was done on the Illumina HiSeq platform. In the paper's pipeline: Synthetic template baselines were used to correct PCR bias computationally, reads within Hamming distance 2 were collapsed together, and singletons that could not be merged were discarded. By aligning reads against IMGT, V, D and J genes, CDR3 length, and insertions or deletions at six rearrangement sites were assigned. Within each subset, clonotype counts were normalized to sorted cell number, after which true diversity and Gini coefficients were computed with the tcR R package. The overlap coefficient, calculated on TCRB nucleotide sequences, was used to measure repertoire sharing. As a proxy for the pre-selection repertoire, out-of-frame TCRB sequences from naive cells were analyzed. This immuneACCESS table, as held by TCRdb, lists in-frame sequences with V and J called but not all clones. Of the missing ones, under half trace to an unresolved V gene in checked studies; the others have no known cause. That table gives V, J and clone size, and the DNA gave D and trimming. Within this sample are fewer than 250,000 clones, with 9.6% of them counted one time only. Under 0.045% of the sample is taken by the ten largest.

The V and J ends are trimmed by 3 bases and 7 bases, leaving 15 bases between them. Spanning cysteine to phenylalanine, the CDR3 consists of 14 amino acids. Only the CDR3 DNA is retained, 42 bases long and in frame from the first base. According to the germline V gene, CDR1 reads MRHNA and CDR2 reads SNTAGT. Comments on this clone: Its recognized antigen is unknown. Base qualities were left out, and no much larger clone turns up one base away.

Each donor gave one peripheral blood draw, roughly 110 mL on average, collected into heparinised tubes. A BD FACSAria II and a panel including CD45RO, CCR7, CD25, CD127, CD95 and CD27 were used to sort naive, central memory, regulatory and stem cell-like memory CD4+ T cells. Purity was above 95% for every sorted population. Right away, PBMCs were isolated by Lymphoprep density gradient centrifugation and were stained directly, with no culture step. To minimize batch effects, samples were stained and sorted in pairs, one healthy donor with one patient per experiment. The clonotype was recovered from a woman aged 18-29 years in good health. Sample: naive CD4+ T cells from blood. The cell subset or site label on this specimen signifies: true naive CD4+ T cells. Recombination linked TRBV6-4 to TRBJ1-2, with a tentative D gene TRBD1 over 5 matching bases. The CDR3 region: CASSEWGGRSGYTF. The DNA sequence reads TGTGCCAGCAGTGAATGGGGGGGTAGAAGTGGCTACACCTTC.